This T cell receptor beta chain was found in a study of T cell changes during pregnancy in multiple sclerosis. The CDR3 has 17 residues. J lost 4 bases, V lost 7 bases, and 13 bases had no gene match. Germline CDR1 MNHEY, CDR2 SMNVEV (reference sequence). TCRdb's copy holds only in-frame clones and misses some; the assay was immunoSEQ multiplex PCR. The repertoire consists of tens of thousands of clones, with around 92% occurring once and the leading ten covering about 3%. The starting material was peripheral blood, obtained before pregnancy. The source of this sequence is a female donor with multiple sclerosis, enrolled in a pregnancy study. This chain links TRBV27 with TRBJ2-1; 10 bases align to TRBD2. The CDR3 reads CASNCTPGLAEYNEQFF. The CDR3 region has the DNA TGTGCCAGCAATTGTACACCTGGACTAGCGGAATACAATGAGCAGTTCTTC.